The entry below gives a single TCR beta chain sequence along with its context. The target antigen is unknown. The table came from immunoSEQ multiplex PCR; TCRdb's copy has only in-frame clones and leaves some out. The sample shows about 72,000 clones, around 80% of them seen only once. Antigen-specific CD4+ T cells expanded by the ViraFEST assay with viral peptide pools were then sequenced. After less than twelve days in culture, the CD4+ T cells were isolated. All study participants received two doses of BNT162b2 or mRNA-1273 vaccine. Neither prior SARS-CoV-2 infection nor positive nucleocapsid antibodies were present in the vaccine recipients. A half-medium replacement with IL-2 medium was carried out on days 3 and 7. These data belong to a study of vaccination effects on CD4 cells after COVID-19. The overall study: It was a median of 72 days after the second dose that post-vaccine samples were obtained. Overall study findings and caveats: Researchers reported few convalescent patients and no early post-infection timepoints in the study.

The CDR3 length is 13 residues. V was shortened by 0 bases and J by 7 bases, with 12 bases between the two germline ends. Germline V gives CDR1 GTSNPN, CDR2 SVGIG (reference sequence). Sequences were derived from CD4+ T cells from PBMCs cultured with HCoV-229E spike peptides, sampled after COVID-19 vaccination. This sequence joins TRBV30 and TRBJ1-2, with D possibly being TRBD1 (6 bases). The receptor's source is a human donor who received a COVID-19 vaccine. For the CDR3, the DNA is TGTGCCTGGAGTGTTGGGACAAGAGTTGGCTACACCTTC. This codes for CAWSVGTRVGYTF.